This T cell receptor beta chain was found in a study of blood T cell repertoires in COVID-19. Study-level background: The cDNA or gDNA used as material had been derived from T cells, B-cell-depleted T cells, or PBMCs.

Ages ranged from about 18 to 100 years, with residence in about two dozen US areas. The recovered donors of Cohort 3 showed two negative PCRs, clearance, or symptom resolution. Only in-frame clones appear in the TCRdb table, and some are missing; sequencing was by immunoSEQ multiplex PCR. The sample yields some 250,000 clones, 85% to 90% seen once. The length of the CDR3 is 15 residues. With 2 bases removed from V and 1 base from J, the gap between germline ends came to 11 bases. Germline CDR1 is MNHEY and CDR2 is SVGEGT. This clonotype originated in a man between 35 and 55 years old who had recovered from COVID-19. The chain has TRBV6-2 or TRBV6-3 and TRBJ1-1; D is possibly TRBD1 (6 bases). Material: PBMCs or T cells enriched from blood (not recorded which). CDR3 DNA: TGTGCCAGCAGTTACGGGGGCCTAGCGAACACTGAAGCTTTCTTT. It is translated as CASSYGGLANTEAFF.